This TCR beta chain was recovered during a study of graft-versus-host responses after intestinal transplantation. Whole-study context: Following induction with anti-thymocyte globulin, all recipients were given tacrolimus and steroids for three to four years. Whole-study findings and limits: Detection of GvH clones occurred in recipient marrow, and some had their first appearance in ileum or blood. Early post-transplant declines in HvG were associated with peak levels of circulating GvH clones.

The CDR3 loop spans 13 amino acids. Germline V gives CDR1 LNHNV, CDR2 YYDKDF (reference sequence). This clone was counted a single time. The antigen is unknown. The protocol was immunoSEQ multiplex PCR, while the TCRdb copy is restricted to in-frame clones and leaves out a portion. Of 110,000 to 150,000 clones listed, roughly 91% were seen once; the top ten hold roughly 0.19%. The V call is TRBV15, the J call TRBJ2-5; no definite D call. The J call may be incorrect, as the DNA end agrees better with TRBJ2-7. Sequences were derived from unstimulated CD4+ T cells sorted from spleen or lymph node cells, sampled before intestinal transplant. The receptor's source is a human donor who received an intestinal transplant. CDR3 nucleotide sequence: TGTGCCACCAGCGCACGCCTAAATTACGAGCAGTACTTC. Its translation: CATSARLNYEQYF.